Presented here are 26 T cell receptor beta chains from one specimen sequenced in a study of blood T cell repertoires in COVID-19. Generated by immunoSEQ multiplex PCR, the TCRdb table keeps only in-frame clones and is missing some. The repertoire has around 23,000 clones, 65% to 85% of them found once; the top ten carry around 7%. The sample consisted of peripheral blood. The receptors originated from a man aged 45-60 years with COVID-19, enrolled during active disease.

This chain connects TRBV10-1 to TRBJ1-6; the D is unclear. Germline lookup yields CDR1 WNHNN and CDR2 SYGVQD (reference sequence). There are 13 residues in the CDR3. Between the trimmed V and J ends, which lost 3 bases and 4 bases, there was a span of 4 bases. This chain's CDR3 is CASSDNYNSPLHF. CDR3 nucleotides: TGCGCCAGCAGTGACAATTATAATTCACCCCTCCACTTT.

This sequence joins TRBV27 and TRBJ2-3; weak D call: TRBD1 (6 bases). The CDR3 has 16 amino acids. V lost 6 bases and J 4 bases, leaving 20 bases between the germline ends. CDR1 and CDR2 (germline): MNHEY, SMNVEV (reference sequence). For the CDR3, the DNA is TGTGCCAGCAGCCTCTGGGACATTCGTAGGGCAGATACGCAGTATTTT. Translated: CASSLWDIRRADTQYF.

This rearrangement joins TRBV3-1 (or the pseudogene TRBV3-2) to TRBJ2-3; 9 bases agree with TRBD2. CDR3 size: 17 residues. V lost 1 base to trimming and J lost 1 base; unmatched junction nucleotides: 6. Germline V gene sequence: CDR1 LGHDT, CDR2 YNNKEL (reference sequence). The CDR3 sequence is CASSQARGGGGTDTQYF. The CDR3 DNA reads TGTGCCAGCAGCCAAGCGCGCGGCGGGGGGGGCACAGATACGCAGTATTTT.

This rearrangement joins TRBV7-9 to TRBJ2-7, with a possible D match to TRBD2 (6 bases). Germline CDR1 and CDR2: SEHNR and FQNEAQ (reference sequence). The CDR3 runs 11 residues. The V gene lost 8 bases and the J gene lost 3 bases, with 8 bases spanning the gap. CDR3 DNA: TGTGCCAGCCAGGGACTCTACGAGCAGTACTTC. It codes for CASQGLYEQYF.

As regards this clone: At one end the junction does not follow the germline gene, possibly because of a read error. The chain combines TRBV7-7 with TRBJ1-1, with D maybe TRBD1 (6 bases). Germline V lookup: CDR1 SSHAT, CDR2 FNYEAQ (reference sequence). CDR3 length: 16 amino acids. The CDR3 loop reads CASSLAQGCWNTEAFF. The CDR3 DNA reads as TGTGCTAGCAGCTTAGCCCAGGGGTGTTGGAACACTGAAGCTTTCTTT.

The CDR3 spells CASSIDGGNEKLFF. As DNA, the CDR3 is TGTGCCAGTAGTATAGATGGAGGAAATGAAAAACTGTTTTTT. V is TRBV19 and J is TRBJ1-4, with D hard to call. CDR3 size: 14 residues. Germline V gene data show CDR1 as LNHDA and CDR2 as SQIVND (reference sequence). V lost 0 bases and J 5 bases, leaving 7 bases between the germline ends.

This clone came up a few times. The DNA of the CDR3 is TGTGCCAGCAGCCCGGTAACGGACAGGGGGCGAGAGACCCAGTACTTC. Protein product: CASSPVTDRGRETQYF. The genes are TRBV7-6 and TRBJ2-5, with 11 bases identical to TRBD1. CDR1 is SGHVS, CDR2 FNYEAQ, per germline. The CDR3 length is 16 residues. Trimming cost V 5 bases and J 4 bases; bases outside gene matches: 9.

The gene calls are TRBV6-5 and TRBJ1-1; the D gene is possibly TRBD1 (5 bases). This CDR3 is 15 amino acids long. Germline CDR1 is MNHEY and CDR2 is SVGAGI. The V and J ends lost 3 bases and 0 bases respectively, with 11 bases between them. CDR3 loop: CASSYFRGMNTEAFF. CDR3 sequence (DNA): TGTGCCAGCAGTTATTTCCGGGGGATGAACACTGAAGCTTTCTTT.

This clone was found once. The chain joins TRBV2 to TRBJ2-3; 8 nucleotides match TRBD2. Unmatched junction bases numbered 5, after V lost 3 bases and J lost 3 bases. Germline V gene lookup returns CDR1 SNHLY and CDR2 FYNNEI. The CDR3 contains 15 residues. CDR3 sequence: CASSERGAETDTQYF. The CDR3 DNA is TGTGCCAGCAGTGAGCGGGGGGCGGAGACAGATACGCAGTATTTT.

The rearrangement joins TRBV5-1 to TRBJ1-6, with 7 bases matching TRBD1. This CDR3 is 13 amino acids long. Germline V gene data show CDR1 as SGHRS and CDR2 as YFSETQ. V was clipped by 5 bases and J by 7 bases; unmatched bases: 3. Written as DNA, the CDR3 is TGCGCCAGCAGAGAGACAGGGAATTCACCCCTCCACTTT. Protein product: CASRETGNSPLHF.

This chain joins TRBV29-1 and TRBJ2-5; 7 bases fit TRBD1. CDR3 length: 15 amino acids. J gave up 0 bases and V 7 bases, and 11 bases lay outside the gene matches. Looked up from germline, CDR1 is SQVTM and CDR2 is ANQGSEA. This CDR3 reads CSALTGTVYQETQYF. CDR3 in DNA: TGCAGCGCCCTCACCGGGACAGTCTACCAAGAGACCCAGTACTTC. Full variable domain (remainder filled in from reference TRBV29-1 and TRBJ2-5): SAVISQKPSRDICQRGTSLTIQCQVDSQVTMMFWYRQQPGQSLTLIATANQGSEATYESGFVIDKFPISRPNLTFSTLTVSNMSPEDSSIYLCSALTGTVYQETQYFGPGTRLLVL.

This clone was counted a few times. This chain uses TRBV20-1 with TRBJ2-5; D ambiguous. CDR1 and CDR2 from the germline V gene are DFQATT and SNEGSKA (reference sequence). The CDR3 has 11 amino acids. Trimming stripped 1 base from V and 6 bases from J, with 6 bases between. This chain's CDR3 is CSARVIQTQYF. The DNA for the CDR3 is TGCAGTGCTAGAGTTATTCAGACCCAGTACTTC.

This clone was observed a single time. The chain has TRBV18 and TRBJ2-7, with 12 bases that match TRBD1. Unmatched junction bases numbered 21, after V lost 2 bases and J lost 7 bases. CDR3 length equals 20 residues. The germline V gene encodes CDR1 KGHSH and CDR2 LQKENI. The CDR3 spells CASSPTAGTGGPYDPGEQYF. In DNA form, the CDR3 reads TGTGCCAGCTCACCAACTGCCGGGACAGGGGGCCCCTATGATCCTGGAGAGCAGTACTTC.

The chain has TRBV2 and TRBJ1-5; no reliable D call. CDR1 is SNHLY and CDR2 is FYNNEI in the germline V gene. This CDR3 comprises 17 residues. V was shortened by 2 bases and J by 1 base, with 15 bases between the two germline ends. The CDR3 loop reads CASSELPAGGSNQPQHF. CDR3 nucleotides: TGTGCCAGCAGTGAACTTCCAGCAGGTGGGAGCAATCAGCCCCAGCATTTT. Together with reference TRBV2 and TRBJ1-5, the CDR3 gives the full variable domain: EPEVTQTPSHQVTQMGQEVILRCVPISNHLYFYWYRQILGQKVEFLVSFYNNEISEKSEIFDDQFSVERPDGSNFTLKIRSTKLEDSAMYFCASSELPAGGSNQPQHFGDGTRLSIL.

The chain carries TRBV19 and TRBJ1-5; 10 nucleotides align to TRBD1. Germline CDR1 reads LNHDA; CDR2 reads SQIVND (reference sequence). V was clipped by 5 bases and J by 3 bases; unmatched bases: 7. The CDR3 runs to 16 residues. This CDR3 reads CASSARDRGLNQPQHF. The DNA for the CDR3 is TGTGCCAGTAGTGCCCGGGACAGGGGACTCAATCAGCCCCAGCATTTT. Variable domain in full (rest from reference TRBV19 and TRBJ1-5): DGGITQSPKYLFRKEGQNVTLSCEQNLNHDAMYWYRQDPGQGLRLIYYSQIVNDFQKGDIAEGYSVSREKKESFPLTVTSAQKNPTAFYLCASSARDRGLNQPQHFGDGTRLSIL.

This chain uses TRBV19 with TRBJ2-7, with 7 bases aligning to TRBD2. The V gene's germline CDR1 is LNHDA and CDR2 SQIVND (reference sequence). J gave up 0 bases and V 3 bases, and 5 bases lay outside the gene matches. This CDR3 region has 15 residues. DNA for the CDR3: TGTGCCAGTAGTATCGCCGGGACTACCTCCTACGAGCAGTACTTC. Protein product: CASSIAGTTSYEQYF.

The rearrangement uses TRBV7-9 and TRBJ2-2, with D hard to call. The CDR3 loop spans 12 amino acids. The germline V and J ends were trimmed by 6 bases and 6 bases, with 8 bases remaining between them. Per germline, CDR1 SEHNR and CDR2 FQNEAQ (reference sequence). The CDR3 sequence: CASRPSAGELFF. The CDR3 DNA follows: TGTGCCAGCAGACCGTCAGCCGGGGAGCTGTTTTTT.

The J gene is TRBJ2-1, the V gene TRBV14; a weak D match, TRBD2 (5 bases). The V end was cut by 9 bases, the J end by 0 bases, with 12 bases between. CDR1 is SGHDN and CDR2 is FVKESK in the germline V gene. The CDR3 sequence is 14 residues long. CDR3 region: CASASGISYNEQFF. The CDR3 DNA reads as TGTGCCAGTGCGAGCGGTATCTCCTACAATGAGCAGTTCTTC.

CDR3 sequence (DNA): TGTGCCAGCAGTGACAGGAGCAATCAGCCCCAGCATTTT. It specifies CASSDRSNQPQHF. This chain uses TRBV6-1 with TRBJ1-5; D is unclear. Germline-derived CDR1 and CDR2 are MNHNS and SASEGT. The germline V and J ends were trimmed by 3 bases and 1 base, with 4 bases remaining between them. The CDR3 covers 13 residues.

The chain uses TRBV27 and TRBJ2-7; D possibly corresponds to TRBD2 (5 bases). The CDR3 is 16 residues long. From germline, CDR1 is MNHEY and CDR2 SMNVEV (reference sequence). Trimming stripped 5 bases from V and 3 bases from J, with 20 bases between. The DNA of the CDR3 is TGTGCCAGCAGTCCGCTGCGGAGGCGAGCATACTACGAGCAGTACTTC. This gives the protein CASSPLRRRAYYEQYF.

The chain employs TRBV18 and TRBJ1-3, with D tentatively TRBD1 (6 bases). The V end was cut by 5 bases, the J end by 4 bases, with 18 bases between. The CDR3 covers 16 residues. Germline lookup yields CDR1 KGHSH and CDR2 LQKENI. The CDR3 DNA is TGTGCCAGCTCATCTCGTGGACAGAATTTAGGAAACACCATATATTTT. Protein: CASSSRGQNLGNTIYF. The complete variable domain, with remaining parts taken from reference TRBV18 and TRBJ1-3, reads NAGVMQNPRHLVRRRGQEARLRCSPMKGHSHVYWYRQLPEEGLKFMVYLQKENIIDESGMPKERFSAEFPKEGPSILRIQQVVRGDSAAYFCASSSRGQNLGNTIYFGEGSWLTVV.

The chain joins TRBV12-3 or TRBV12-4 to TRBJ1-3; D gene unclear. Trimming cost V 3 bases and J 0 bases, with 3 bases left between them. The CDR3 length is 13 residues. In DNA form, the CDR3 reads TGTGCCAGCAGTTTTAGCTCTGGAAACACCATATATTTT. Its translation is CASSFSSGNTIYF.

This clone has more than one count but fewer than ten. This sequence joins TRBV28 and TRBJ1-2; 7 nucleotides match TRBD1. This CDR3 has 12 amino acids. The germline gives CDR1 MDHEN, CDR2 SYDVKM. After removal of 4 bases from V and 6 bases from J, the junction contained 2 bases not matched to a gene. The CDR3 DNA follows: TGTGCCAGCAGTTGGGACAGAGATGGCTACACCTTC. Translating it yields CASSWDRDGYTF.

The chain has TRBV29-1 and TRBJ2-1; 7 bases align to TRBD1. Germline-derived CDR1 and CDR2 are SQVTM and ANQGSEA. CDR3 length: 14 residues. V lost 4 bases, J lost 0 bases, and 3 bases stayed unmatched. The CDR3 loop reads CSVGAGGSYNEQFF. For the CDR3, the DNA is TGCAGCGTTGGGGCAGGGGGCTCCTACAATGAGCAGTTCTTC.

The chain carries TRBV19 and TRBJ2-2; 8 nucleotides match TRBD2. V was clipped by 6 bases and J by 1 base; unmatched bases: 1. The V gene's germline CDR1 is LNHDA and CDR2 SQIVND (reference sequence). The CDR3 spans 14 residues. CDR3: CASSLAGNTGELFF. The CDR3 DNA follows: TGTGCCAGTAGCCTAGCGGGGAACACCGGGGAGCTGTTTTTT.

The V gene is TRBV2, the J gene TRBJ2-5; 8 bases line up with TRBD1. With V trimmed by 4 bases and J by 3 bases, 4 bases remained unmatched. This CDR3 spans 14 amino acids. Germline V CDR1 and CDR2: SNHLY, FYNNEI. The CDR3 DNA follows: TGTGCCAGCAGTGCTCAGGGGGCAGAAGAGACCCAGTACTTC. It codes for CASSAQGAEETQYF.